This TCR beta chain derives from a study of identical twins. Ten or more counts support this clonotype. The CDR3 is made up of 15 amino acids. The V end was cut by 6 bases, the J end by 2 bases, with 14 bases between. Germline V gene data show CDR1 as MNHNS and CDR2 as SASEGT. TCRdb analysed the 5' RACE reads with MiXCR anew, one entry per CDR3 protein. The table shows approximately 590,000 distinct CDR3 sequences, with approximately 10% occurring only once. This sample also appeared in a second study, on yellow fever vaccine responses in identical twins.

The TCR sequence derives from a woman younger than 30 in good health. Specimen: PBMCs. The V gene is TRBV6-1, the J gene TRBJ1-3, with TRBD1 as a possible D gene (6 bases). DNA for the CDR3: TGTGCCAGCAGCCTAGGGACACCGGCTGGAAACACCATATATTTT. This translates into CASSLGTPAGNTIYF.